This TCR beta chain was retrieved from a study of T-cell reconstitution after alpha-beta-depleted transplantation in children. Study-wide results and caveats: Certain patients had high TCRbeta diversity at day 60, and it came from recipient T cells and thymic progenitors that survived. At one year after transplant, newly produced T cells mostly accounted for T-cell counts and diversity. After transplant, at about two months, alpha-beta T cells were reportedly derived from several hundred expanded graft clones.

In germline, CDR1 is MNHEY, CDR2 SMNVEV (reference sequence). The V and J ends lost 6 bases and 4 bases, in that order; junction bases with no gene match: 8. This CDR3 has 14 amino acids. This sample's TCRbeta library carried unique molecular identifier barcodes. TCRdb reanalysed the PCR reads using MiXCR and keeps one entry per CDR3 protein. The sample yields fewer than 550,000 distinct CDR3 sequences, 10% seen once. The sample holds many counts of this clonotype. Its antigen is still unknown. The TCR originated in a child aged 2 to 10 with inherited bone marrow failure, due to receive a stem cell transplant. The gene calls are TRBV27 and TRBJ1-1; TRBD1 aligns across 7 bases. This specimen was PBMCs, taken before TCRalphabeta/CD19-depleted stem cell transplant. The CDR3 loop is CASRTTGRGTEAFF. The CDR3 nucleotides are TGTGCCAGCAGAACGACAGGGAGGGGCACTGAAGCTTTCTTT.